What follows are 31 T cell receptor beta chains derived from one specimen sequenced in a study of T cell responses to AZD1222 COVID-19 vaccine. The assay was immunoSEQ multiplex PCR, and TCRdb's table has in-frame clones only and misses some. The table records 120,000 or so clones, roughly 90% of them present only once. The input for sequencing was peripheral blood, taken on day 0 of AZD1222 vaccination. The receptor set was obtained from an adult in good health.

The CDR3 DNA reads TGTGCCAGCAGCCCGTTACAGGGATACTACGAGCAGTACTTC. Its protein product is CASSPLQGYYEQYF. The chain carries TRBV5-4 and TRBJ2-7; maybe TRBD1 (6 bases). Trimming stripped 4 bases from V and 3 bases from J, with 14 bases between. This CDR3 is built from 14 residues. The germline V gene has CDR1 SGHNT and CDR2 YYREEE (reference sequence).

The V call is TRBV11-3, the J call TRBJ2-5; unclear D gene. The germline gives CDR1 SGHNT, CDR2 YENEEA. V lost 1 base and J lost 5, with 14 bases in between. The CDR3 consists of 15 residues. In nucleotides, the CDR3 is TGTGCCAGCAGCTTAGGTAGAGTGGGAATGGAGACCCAGTACTTC. It is translated as CASSLGRVGMETQYF.

This chain connects TRBV4-1 to TRBJ2-7; D is unclear. The V gene's germline CDR1 is MGHRA and CDR2 YSYEKL. V was pared by 1 base and J by 3 bases, with 13 bases between. CDR3 length equals 15 residues. CDR3 in DNA: TGCGCCAGCAGCCAAGTTCAGGCTTCGGACTACGAGCAGTACTTC. It encodes CASSQVQASDYEQYF.

Comments on this clone: Sequence at one end of the junction differs from germline and may be a read error. The chain combines TRBV5-1 with TRBJ1-1, with D maybe TRBD1 (5 bases). CDR1 and CDR2 from the germline V gene are SGHRS and YFSETQ. The CDR3 loop spans 15 amino acids. CDR3 protein: CVSSLRLGPETEAFF. The CDR3, as DNA: TGCGTCAGCAGCTTGAGGCTGGGGCCAGAGACTGAAGCTTTCTTT.

This rearrangement joins TRBV3-1 (or the pseudogene TRBV3-2) to TRBJ2-7, with TRBD1 matching over 11 bases. The CDR3 contains 15 residues. From germline, CDR1 is LGHDT and CDR2 YNNKEL (reference sequence). J gave up 6 bases and V 6 bases, and 10 bases lay outside the gene matches. DNA for the CDR3: TGTGCCAGCAGACGAGGGACAGGGGGAGCCTCCGAGCAGTACTTC. Its translation is CASRRGTGGASEQYF.

The V and J genes are TRBV3-1 (or the pseudogene TRBV3-2) and TRBJ2-7; 10 bases are shared with TRBD1. The germline gives CDR1 LGHDT, CDR2 YNNKEL (reference sequence). This CDR3 spans 16 amino acids. V was clipped by 2 bases and J by 1 base; unmatched bases: 5. CDR3 sequence reads: CASSQTSDRGSYEQYF. Written as DNA, the CDR3 is TGTGCCAGCAGCCAAACTTCGGACAGGGGGTCCTACGAGCAGTACTTC.

The chain joins TRBV7-9 to TRBJ2-7, with D tentatively TRBD1 (5 bases). The CDR3 contains 14 residues. Trimming removed 7 bases at V and 0 bases at J, with 13 bases between. Germline CDR1 SEHNR, CDR2 FQNEAQ (reference sequence). CDR3 coding DNA: TGTGCCAGCACCCCCGGCAGGGCCTCCTACGAGCAGTACTTC. Translated: CASTPGRASYEQYF. The entire variable domain, with the rest obtained from reference TRBV7-9 and TRBJ2-7, is as follows: DTGVSQNPRHKITKRGQNVTFRCDPISEHNRLYWYRQTLGQGPEFLTYFQNEAQLEKSRLLSDRFSAERPKGSFSTLEIQRTEQGDSAMYLCASTPGRASYEQYFGPGTRLTVT.

V is TRBV19 and J is TRBJ2-5; TRBD1 matches at 7 bases. The germline V gene encodes CDR1 LNHDA and CDR2 SQIVND (reference sequence). Trimming cost V 3 bases and J 9 bases; bases outside gene matches: 19. The CDR3 consists of 17 residues. CDR3 region: CASSMSLRTGRLRAQYF. The CDR3 DNA follows: TGTGCCAGTAGTATGAGCCTCCGGACAGGCCGATTAAGGGCCCAGTACTTC.

V is TRBV5-6 and J is TRBJ2-2; no clear D gene. Trimming removed 1 base at V and 6 bases at J, with 4 bases between. Germline V CDR1 and CDR2: SGHDT, YYEEEE. There are 12 residues in the CDR3. The CDR3 loop is CASSLWSGELFF. In DNA form, the CDR3 reads TGTGCCAGCAGCTTGTGGTCCGGGGAGCTGTTTTTT.

The genes are TRBV27 and TRBJ2-7, with D unclear. Trimming took off 2 bases at V and 2 bases at J, with 13 bases between the two ends. The germline CDR1 and CDR2 sequences are MNHEY and SMNVEV (reference sequence). CDR3 length: 15 amino acids. The DNA for the CDR3 is TGTGCCAGCAGTTTAGCCTTCCCGGTGACCTACGAGCAGTACTTC. Translated, it gives CASSLAFPVTYEQYF.

The chain carries TRBV11-3 and TRBJ2-1; 8 nucleotides align to TRBD2. The J segment lost 4 bases and the V segment lost 7 bases, leaving 6 bases of the junction unmatched. CDR3 length equals 14 residues. Per germline, CDR1 SGHNT and CDR2 YENEEA. The CDR3 spells CASIGRGGYNEQFF. DNA for the CDR3: TGTGCCAGCATCGGCCGGGGGGGGTACAATGAGCAGTTCTTC.

The chain links TRBV5-8 to TRBJ2-5, with 13 bases matching TRBD2. After removal of 4 bases from V and 5 bases from J, the junction contained 8 bases not matched to a gene. Germline CDR1 reads SGHTS; CDR2 reads YDEGEE. This CDR3 has 16 amino acids. The CDR3 is CASSRATLAGGETQYF. In DNA form, the CDR3 reads TGTGCCAGCAGCCGGGCCACACTAGCGGGAGGGGAGACCCAGTACTTC.

The chain employs TRBV14 and TRBJ2-1; 10 nucleotides line up with TRBD2. V was pared by 4 bases and J by 7 bases, with 10 bases of the junction left unmatched. Germline V gene lookup returns CDR1 SGHDN and CDR2 FVKESK. The CDR3 loop spans 16 amino acids. DNA for the CDR3: TGTGCCAGCAGCCGGAACGGGCTAGCGGGAGAAAATGAGCAGTTCTTC. It encodes CASSRNGLAGENEQFF.

This clone was seen a few times. The chain recombines TRBV7-9 with TRBJ2-3, with 11 nucleotides matching TRBD2. The V segment lost 4 bases and the J segment 5 bases; nucleotides outside the gene matches: 11. This CDR3 contains 17 residues. Germline CDR1 is SEHNR and CDR2 is FQNEAQ (reference sequence). The CDR3 region has the DNA TGTGCCAGCAGCTACCAAAGTAGCGGGGGGGCCAGAGATACGCAGTATTTT. Translated, it gives CASSYQSSGGARDTQYF.

This sequence joins TRBV29-1 and TRBJ2-5, with 12 bases matching TRBD2. The length of the CDR3 is 14 residues. Germline CDR1 reads SQVTM; CDR2 reads ANQGSEA. Trimming removed 3 bases from V and 5 bases from J; junction bases left unmatched: 4. The chain's CDR3 is CSVELAGGRETQYF. In DNA form, the CDR3 reads TGCAGCGTTGAGCTAGCGGGGGGGCGTGAGACCCAGTACTTC.

V and J are TRBV6-5 and TRBJ1-5; D is uncertain. This CDR3 has 13 amino acids. Germline-derived CDR1 and CDR2 are MNHEY and SVGAGI. Trimming shortened V by 6 bases and J by 2 bases, and 8 bases separated the two germline ends. The CDR3 DNA follows: TGTGCCAGCAGAGGTATGGGCAATCAGCCCCAGCATTTT. Translated, it gives CASRGMGNQPQHF.

This clone was picked up one time. The chain has TRBV19 and TRBJ1-4, with 7 bases fitting TRBD1. This CDR3 region has 13 residues. V dropped 7 bases and J dropped 7; count of bases not matched to a gene: 6. Germline lookup yields CDR1 LNHDA and CDR2 SQIVND (reference sequence). The chain's CDR3 is CASNTGDSEKLFF. CDR3 nucleotides: TGTGCCAGTAACACAGGGGATAGTGAAAAACTGTTTTTT. Filled out from reference TRBV19 and TRBJ1-4, the complete variable domain reads DGGITQSPKYLFRKEGQNVTLSCEQNLNHDAMYWYRQDPGQGLRLIYYSQIVNDFQKGDIAEGYSVSREKKESFPLTVTSAQKNPTAFYLCASNTGDSEKLFFGSGTQLSVL.

The genes are TRBV29-1 and TRBJ1-2; TRBD1 aligns across 7 bases. The CDR3 is 12 residues long. After removal of 6 bases from V and 3 bases from J, the junction contained 4 bases not matched to a gene. CDR1 is SQVTM and CDR2 is ANQGSEA in the germline V gene. Written as DNA, the CDR3 is TGCAGCGTCGGGGGACAGTACTATGGCTACACCTTC. As protein: CSVGGQYYGYTF.

This chain links TRBV29-1 with TRBJ2-5; 10 bases line up with TRBD2. CDR1 and CDR2 from the germline V gene are SQVTM and ANQGSEA. The CDR3 has 13 residues. The V and J ends lost 6 bases and 2 bases, in that order; junction bases with no gene match: 3. The CDR3 DNA reads as TGCAGCGTCGTGACTAGCGGGCAAGAGACCCAGTACTTC. Its translation: CSVVTSGQETQYF.

The rearrangement uses TRBV6-5 and TRBJ2-5, with D maybe TRBD2 (6 bases). CDR1 MNHEY and CDR2 SVGAGI come from the germline V gene. Trimming removed 8 bases from V and 5 bases from J, with 18 bases in between. CDR3 length equals 14 residues. CDR3 DNA sequence: TGTGCCAGCGGCCGGGGACTCGCAGGGGAGACCCAGTACTTC. Translation: CASGRGLAGETQYF.

The chain employs TRBV7-9 and TRBJ2-1; 10 bases agree with TRBD1. Per germline, CDR1 SEHNR and CDR2 FQNEAQ (reference sequence). The CDR3 has 15 amino acids. J lost 8 bases, V lost 6 bases, and 10 bases had no gene match. In nucleotides, the CDR3 is TGTGCCAGCAGACTCAAACTGACAGGGGGCGATGAGCAGTTCTTC. Its translation is CASRLKLTGGDEQFF.

This clone was counted only a few times. The V and J genes are TRBV4-3 and TRBJ2-1; weak D call: TRBD2 (6 bases). Trimming pared 0 bases from V and 0 bases from J, leaving 9 bases between. The CDR3 is 16 amino acids. Germline values: CDR1 LGHNA, CDR2 YSLEER. This CDR3 reads CASSQDRDFSYNEQFF. The CDR3 coding sequence is TGCGCCAGCAGCCAAGACCGGGACTTCTCCTACAATGAGCAGTTCTTC.

The table lists this clone with a few counts. The chain couples TRBV19 to TRBJ1-2; tentative D call: TRBD1 (5 bases). There are 15 residues in the CDR3. Germline V CDR1 and CDR2: LNHDA, SQIVND (reference sequence). V dropped 5 bases and J dropped 8 bases, with 21 bases sitting between them. The CDR3 bases are TGTGCCAGTAGTGGGACGGAGATCTCTATGAGAGGCTACACCTTC. Translated, it gives CASSGTEISMRGYTF.

This chain joins TRBV27 and TRBJ2-2; D unclear. This CDR3 comprises 15 residues. The V end lost 8 bases, the J end lost 5 bases, and 18 bases lay between the germline ends. CDR1 and CDR2 (germline): MNHEY, SMNVEV (reference sequence). The CDR3 loop is CASHSNPGRTGELFF. CDR3 DNA sequence: TGTGCCAGCCACAGTAATCCCGGGCGGACCGGGGAGCTGTTTTTT.

This chain connects TRBV5-5 to TRBJ2-3; D may be TRBD2 (6 bases). CDR1 SGHKS and CDR2 YYEKEE come from the germline V gene (reference sequence). Trimming pared 2 bases from V and 5 bases from J, leaving 12 bases between. This CDR3 region has 14 residues. As DNA, the CDR3 is TGTGCCAGCAGCTTATCCTGGGGAGGAGATACGCAGTATTTT. Its translation is CASSLSWGGDTQYF. The full variable domain, with the rest looked up from reference TRBV5-5 and TRBJ2-3, is DAGVTQSPTHLIKTRGQQVTLRCSPISGHKSVSWYQQVLGQGPQFIFQYYEKEERGRGNFPDRFSARQFPNYSSELNVNALLLGDSALYLCASSLSWGGDTQYFGPGTRLTVL.

This clone was counted once. The chain employs TRBV6-5 and TRBJ1-1, with no clear D. Trimming stripped 0 bases from V and 4 bases from J, with 6 bases between. The CDR3 spans 13 residues. The germline gives CDR1 MNHEY, CDR2 SVGAGI. Written as DNA, the CDR3 is TGTGCCAGCAGTTACTCAGAGGGCACTGAAGCTTTCTTT. This codes for CASSYSEGTEAFF.

V and J are TRBV3-1 (or the pseudogene TRBV3-2) and TRBJ2-4; possibly TRBD1 or TRBD2 for D (5 bases each). The V and J ends lost 3 bases and 13 bases respectively, with 13 bases between them. Germline-derived CDR1 and CDR2 are LGHDT and YNNKEL (reference sequence). The CDR3 covers 12 residues. CDR3 sequence (DNA): TGTGCCAGCAGCCATCCCACGGGGCAGCAGTACTTC. Translating it yields CASSHPTGQQYF.

The chain carries TRBV11-2 and TRBJ2-5, with unresolved D. CDR1 SGHAT and CDR2 FQNNGV come from the germline V gene. The CDR3 is 14 amino acids. The V gene lost 6 bases and the J gene lost 2 bases, with 13 bases spanning the gap. CDR3 DNA sequence: TGTGCCAGCAGGAGACTCCGGGTGCAAGAGACCCAGTACTTC. It specifies CASRRLRVQETQYF. The whole variable domain, remainder taken from reference TRBV11-2 and TRBJ2-5, is EAGVAQSPRYKIIEKRQSVAFWCNPISGHATLYWYQQILGQGPKLLIQFQNNGVVDDSQLPKDRFSAERLKGVDSTLKIQPAKLEDSAVYLCASRRLRVQETQYFGPGTRLLVL.

This clone was detected only once. The chain couples TRBV11-3 to TRBJ2-7; 7 bases line up with TRBD2. J lost 6 bases, V lost 3 bases, and 11 bases had no gene match. The CDR3 runs 15 residues. Germline values: CDR1 SGHNT, CDR2 YENEEA. CDR3 bases: TGTGCCAGCAGCTTGCTTAGGACTAGATCTGGCGAGCAGTACTTC. Translated: CASSLLRTRSGEQYF.

This clone was seen a handful of times. J is TRBJ2-7 and V is TRBV9; 8 bases align to TRBD2. Germline CDR1 reads SGDLS; CDR2 reads YYNGEE. The CDR3 is made up of 15 amino acids. The V gene end was trimmed by 0 bases and the J gene end by 0 bases; junction bases not matched to a gene: 2. The CDR3 spells CASSVGGTSSYEQYF. CDR3 bases: TGTGCCAGCAGCGTAGGCGGGACTAGCTCCTACGAGCAGTACTTC.

This chain links TRBV29-1 with TRBJ2-7; D tentatively reads TRBD1 or TRBD2 (6 bases each). With 2 bases removed from V and 1 base from J, the gap between germline ends came to 15 bases. The germline V gene encodes CDR1 SQVTM and CDR2 ANQGSEA. The CDR3 consists of 15 residues. The CDR3 region is CSVEIPGAGSYEQYF. In DNA, the CDR3 is TGCAGCGTTGAAATCCCGGGGGCGGGGTCCTACGAGCAGTACTTC.